The 26 T cell receptor beta chains presented below share a single source sample, sequenced in a study of cytomegalovirus exposure and HLA in healthy donors. The PCR employed 60 Vbeta primers together with 13 Jbeta primers. Clones were read by immunoSEQ multiplex PCR, and TCRdb kept only the in-frame ones, dropping some. The data contain 150,000 to 200,000 clones, approximately 85% of them singletons. The sequenced material came from PBMCs. Receptors originate from a man between 18 and 35 years old in good health and CMV-seronegative.

This rearrangement joins TRBV4-1 to TRBJ1-2; TRBD1 might be the D (5 bases). V lost 4 bases and J 3 bases, leaving 18 bases between the germline ends. Germline V gene lookup returns CDR1 MGHRA and CDR2 YSYEKL. CDR3 size: 16 residues. CDR3 region: CASSPGGKGKDYGYTF. The CDR3 nucleotides read TGCGCCAGCAGCCCGGGGGGTAAAGGGAAGGACTATGGCTACACCTTC.

The chain couples TRBV9 to TRBJ2-7; possibly TRBD1 for D (6 bases). Trimming took off 2 bases at V and 5 bases at J, with 14 bases between the two ends. In germline, CDR1 is SGDLS, CDR2 YYNGEE. The CDR3 sequence is 14 residues long. CDR3 in amino acids: CASSVGTGHNEQYF. In nucleotides, the CDR3 is TGTGCCAGCAGCGTGGGTACAGGGCACAACGAGCAGTACTTC.

V gene TRBV7-9 combines with J gene TRBJ2-1, with 14 bases fitting TRBD2. This CDR3 region has 15 residues. Germline values: CDR1 SEHNR, CDR2 FQNEAQ (reference sequence). With 5 bases clipped from V and 8 bases from J, the junction kept 5 bases outside the gene matches. The CDR3 DNA follows: TGTGCCAGCAGCCTGACTAGCGGGAGGGCCTATGAGCAGTTCTTC. It is translated as CASSLTSGRAYEQFF.

The J gene is TRBJ1-1, the V gene TRBV6-6; D not certain. There are 12 residues in the CDR3. The ends were cut back, 6 bases at V and 3 bases at J, with 8 bases in the middle. Germline CDR1 reads MNHNY; CDR2 reads SVGAGI (reference sequence). This chain's CDR3 is CASRTRDTEAFF. CDR3 in DNA: TGTGCCAGCAGAACCCGGGACACTGAAGCTTTCTTT.

The genes are TRBV6-6 and TRBJ2-5, with 10 bases identical to TRBD1. The V gene end was trimmed by 6 bases and the J gene end by 5 bases; junction bases not matched to a gene: 6. Germline V gene lookup returns CDR1 MNHNY and CDR2 SVGAGI (reference sequence). The CDR3 runs to 14 residues. The chain's CDR3 is CASSQTGGGETQYF. The CDR3 coding sequence is TGTGCCAGCAGCCAGACAGGGGGCGGTGAGACCCAGTACTTC.

There are a few counts of this clone. V gene TRBV29-1 combines with J gene TRBJ1-2; 7 bases match TRBD1. V lost 6 bases to trimming and J lost 6 bases; unmatched junction nucleotides: 10. Germline V gene sequence: CDR1 SQVTM, CDR2 ANQGSEA. There are 13 residues in the CDR3. In DNA, the CDR3 is TGCAGCGTAGACACAGGGGCTCCGGATGGCTACACCTTC. Translation gives CSVDTGAPDGYTF.

The V call is TRBV4-3, the J call TRBJ2-5; D is possibly TRBD1 (5 bases). The DNA end lines up better with TRBJ2-7; the J call may be wrong. The CDR3 loop spans 13 amino acids. CDR1 and CDR2 from the germline V gene are LGHNA and YSLEER. The CDR3 coding sequence is TGCGCCAGCAGCCAAGACAGGGCCCTCGAGCAGTACTTC. Translating gives CASSQDRALEQYF.

This clone was detected only a few times. V gene TRBV27 combines with J gene TRBJ2-5, with TRBD1 identical over 7 bases. The germline gives CDR1 MNHEY, CDR2 SMNVEV (reference sequence). There are 14 residues in the CDR3. J lost 5 bases, V lost 2 bases, and 5 bases had no gene match. The CDR3: CASSLNPRGETQYF. The CDR3 DNA follows: TGTGCCAGCAGTTTAAACCCCAGGGGGGAGACCCAGTACTTC.

The chain carries TRBV5-8 and TRBJ1-1, with D perhaps TRBD1 (5 bases). The ends were cut back, 2 bases at V and 0 bases at J, with 17 bases in the middle. Per germline, CDR1 SGHTS and CDR2 YDEGEE. This CDR3 comprises 17 residues. In DNA, the CDR3 is TGTGCCAGCAGCTTAAGGGGAGGGATGTGGCTGAACACTGAAGCTTTCTTT. It yields the protein CASSLRGGMWLNTEAFF.

As for this clone: Other DNA sequences in this specimen translate into the identical CDR3. The chain has TRBV19 and TRBJ2-1; 8 nucleotides align to TRBD1. V shed 4 bases, J shed 8 bases, and the junction held 1 base outside the gene matches. The CDR3 extends over 12 amino acids. CDR1 is LNHDA, CDR2 SQIVND, per germline (reference sequence). This chain's CDR3 is CASSTTGDEQFF. CDR3 in DNA: TGTGCCAGTAGTACGACAGGGGATGAGCAGTTCTTC.

This clone is a singleton in its sample. This sequence joins TRBV7-2 and TRBJ2-1, with TRBD2 matching over 13 bases. With 5 bases clipped from V and 4 bases from J, the junction kept 5 bases outside the gene matches. In germline, CDR1 is SGHTA, CDR2 FQGNSA. CDR3 length: 16 residues. For the CDR3, the DNA is TGTGCCAGCAGCCGCAGACTAGCGGGGGGATACAATGAGCAGTTCTTC. Encoded protein: CASSRRLAGGYNEQFF. Variable domain in full (rest from reference TRBV7-2 and TRBJ2-1): GAGVSQSPSNKVTEKGKDVELRCDPISGHTALYWYRQSLGQGLEFLIYFQGNSAPDKSGLPSDRFSAERTGGSVSTLTIQRTQQEDSAVYLCASSRRLAGGYNEQFFGPGTRLTVL.

V usage is TRBV6-5 and J usage is TRBJ1-1, with D maybe TRBD1 (5 bases). V was cut by 2 bases and J by 4 bases, with 8 bases left in between. Germline V lookup: CDR1 MNHEY, CDR2 SVGAGI. The CDR3 loop spans 13 amino acids. This CDR3 reads CASSYAQATEAFF. In DNA, the CDR3 is TGTGCCAGCAGTTACGCACAGGCCACTGAAGCTTTCTTT.

J is TRBJ1-1 and V is TRBV18; tentatively, D is TRBD1 (5 bases). The V gene's germline CDR1 is KGHSH and CDR2 LQKENI. This CDR3 is 14 amino acids long. Trimming pared 6 bases from V and 5 bases from J, leaving 16 bases between. The CDR3 sequence is CASSPSRGETEAFF. The CDR3 region has the DNA TGTGCCAGCTCCCCGTCAAGGGGCGAGACTGAAGCTTTCTTT. Combining the CDR3 with reference TRBV18 and TRBJ1-1 gives the whole variable domain NAGVMQNPRHLVRRRGQEARLRCSPMKGHSHVYWYRQLPEEGLKFMVYLQKENIIDESGMPKERFSAEFPKEGPSILRIQQVVRGDSAAYFCASSPSRGETEAFFGQGTRLTVV.

The J gene is TRBJ2-5, the V gene TRBV5-1, with a weak D call TRBD1 (5 bases). Germline V lookup: CDR1 SGHRS, CDR2 YFSETQ. Trimming took 1 base from V and 5 from J, leaving 15 bases between them. CDR3 length: 15 amino acids. CDR3 nucleotides: TGCGCCAGCAGCTTGTTCAGGGCCGCAGGGGAGACCCAGTACTTC. Amino acids: CASSLFRAAGETQYF.

V usage is TRBV5-4 and J usage is TRBJ2-2; 11 nucleotides agree with TRBD2. V was clipped by 2 bases and J by 1 base; unmatched bases: 4. Germline-derived CDR1 and CDR2 are SGHNT and YYREEE (reference sequence). The CDR3 contains 17 residues. Here the CDR3 DNA reads TGTGCCAGCAGCTTTGAGGGACTAGCGGAGAACACCGGGGAGCTGTTTTTT. Its protein is CASSFEGLAENTGELFF.

The table lists this clone with a few counts. The V and J genes are TRBV5-4 and TRBJ2-1; 12 bases line up with TRBD2. Germline V gene data show CDR1 as SGHNT and CDR2 as YYREEE (reference sequence). J lost 7 bases, V lost 3 bases, and 8 bases had no gene match. This CDR3 spans 16 amino acids. CDR3 DNA: TGTGCCAGCAGCTCTAGCGGGAGGGCCTCAGTAAATGAGCAGTTCTTC. This gives the protein CASSSSGRASVNEQFF.

The CDR3 coding sequence is TGCGCCAGCAGACTAACGACTAGCGGGAGTTTCGAGACCCAGTACTTC. Its protein is CASRLTTSGSFETQYF. V gene TRBV23-1 combines with J gene TRBJ2-5; 12 bases map to TRBD2. TRBV23-1 carries the ORF label, with uncertain function. This CDR3 region has 16 residues. With V trimmed by 6 bases and J by 5 bases, 10 bases remained unmatched.

The chain links TRBV7-2 to TRBJ2-3; 8 nucleotides line up with TRBD2. V lost 5 bases to trimming and J lost 5 bases; unmatched junction nucleotides: 9. The CDR3 has 15 amino acids. Germline CDR1 and CDR2: SGHTA and FQGNSA. The CDR3 sequence is CASSGLTGRVDTQYF. CDR3 bases: TGTGCCAGCAGCGGGTTAACCGGGAGGGTAGATACGCAGTATTTT.

The chain couples TRBV4-3 to TRBJ2-6; no definite D call. The CDR3 sequence is 16 residues long. Germline loops: CDR1 LGHNA, CDR2 YSLEER. Trimming stripped 5 bases from V and 2 bases from J, with 13 bases between. In DNA form, the CDR3 reads TGCGCCAGCAGCGAAGTCCCGGGTACTGGGGCCAACGTCCTGACTTTC. Its protein product is CASSEVPGTGANVLTF.

The chain couples TRBV25-1 to TRBJ1-1; TRBD1 is a possible D gene (5 bases). Trimming left V 3 bases short and J 2 bases short, with 7 bases between. CDR1 MGHDK and CDR2 SYGVNS come from the germline V gene. The CDR3 contains 13 residues. In nucleotides, the CDR3 is TGTGCCAGCAGTGAGGACATCAACACTGAAGCTTTCTTT. Protein sequence: CASSEDINTEAFF. Based on the CDR3 plus reference TRBV25-1 and TRBJ1-1, the full variable domain is EADIYQTPRYLVIGTGKKITLECSQTMGHDKMYWYQQDPGMELHLIHYSYGVNSTEKGDLSSESTVSRIRTEHFPLTLESARPSHTSQYLCASSEDINTEAFFGQGTRLTVV.

The V gene is TRBV5-3, the J gene TRBJ2-2; 13 bases agree with TRBD2. Being an ORF, TRBV5-3 has a function that is uncertain. The ends lost 2 bases at V and 5 bases at J; junction bases unmatched: 15. The CDR3 covers 20 residues. The CDR3 nucleotides are TGTGCCAGAAGCTTTGTACACCGGACTAGCGGGAGCCCCGGAACCGGGGAGCTGTTTTTT. It specifies CARSFVHRTSGSPGTGELFF.

The chain recombines TRBV5-4 with TRBJ2-3; 9 bases are a match to TRBD2. CDR1 is SGHNT and CDR2 is YYREEE in the germline V gene (reference sequence). J lost 1 base, V lost 0 bases, and 3 bases had no gene match. This CDR3 is 16 amino acids long. Here the CDR3 reads CASSLVIAGGTDTQYF. The CDR3 nucleotides read TGTGCCAGCAGCTTGGTCATAGCGGGAGGCACAGATACGCAGTATTTT.

This chain joins TRBV4-1 and TRBJ2-7; 10 bases agree with TRBD2. Germline V gene sequence: CDR1 MGHRA, CDR2 YSYEKL. This CDR3 contains 16 residues. Trimming at V came to 3 bases and at J to 5 bases, leaving 10 bases not matched to a gene. CDR3 DNA: TGCGCCAGCAGCCAGTCCCTGGGACTAGCGAGGCACGAGCAGTACTTC. Protein sequence: CASSQSLGLARHEQYF.

This chain links TRBV4-1 with TRBJ2-1; 7 positions agree with TRBD2. The J segment lost 5 bases and the V segment lost 7 bases, leaving 14 bases of the junction unmatched. Germline values: CDR1 MGHRA, CDR2 YSYEKL. CDR3 length: 16 residues. The CDR3 bases are TGCGCCAGCACCCGACCGGGGCTAGCGGAGAACAATGAGCAGTTCTTC. This gives the protein CASTRPGLAENNEQFF.

The chain employs TRBV9 and TRBJ2-1; 10 bases are a match to TRBD2. The J segment lost 6 bases and the V segment lost 3 bases, leaving 6 bases of the junction unmatched. Germline CDR1 is SGDLS and CDR2 is YYNGEE. CDR3 size: 15 residues. This chain's CDR3 is CASSGSGTSANEQFF. In DNA, the CDR3 is TGTGCCAGCAGCGGGTCGGGGACTAGCGCCAATGAGCAGTTCTTC.

V gene TRBV10-3 combines with J gene TRBJ2-3, with D possibly matching TRBD1 (7 bases). The germline gives CDR1 ENHRY, CDR2 SYGVKD. Trimming cost V 5 bases and J 4 bases, with 16 bases left between them. This CDR3 has 15 residues. The CDR3 bases are TGTGCCATCAGTTGGGGGGACAGTCGTCCAGATACGCAGTATTTT. Amino acids: CAISWGDSRPDTQYF.